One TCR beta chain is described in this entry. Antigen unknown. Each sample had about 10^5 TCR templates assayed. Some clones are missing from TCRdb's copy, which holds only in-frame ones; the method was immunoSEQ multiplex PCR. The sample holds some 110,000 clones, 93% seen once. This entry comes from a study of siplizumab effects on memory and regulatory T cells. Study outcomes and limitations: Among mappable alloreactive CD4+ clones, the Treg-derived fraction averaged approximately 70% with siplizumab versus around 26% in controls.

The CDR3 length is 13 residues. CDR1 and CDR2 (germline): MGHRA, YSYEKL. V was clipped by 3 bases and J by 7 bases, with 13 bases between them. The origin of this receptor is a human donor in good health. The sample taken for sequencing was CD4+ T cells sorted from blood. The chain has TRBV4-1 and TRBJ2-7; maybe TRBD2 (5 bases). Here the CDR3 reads CASSHAGPGEQYF. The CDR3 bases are TGCGCCAGCAGCCACGCCGGCCCGGGGGAGCAGTACTTC.